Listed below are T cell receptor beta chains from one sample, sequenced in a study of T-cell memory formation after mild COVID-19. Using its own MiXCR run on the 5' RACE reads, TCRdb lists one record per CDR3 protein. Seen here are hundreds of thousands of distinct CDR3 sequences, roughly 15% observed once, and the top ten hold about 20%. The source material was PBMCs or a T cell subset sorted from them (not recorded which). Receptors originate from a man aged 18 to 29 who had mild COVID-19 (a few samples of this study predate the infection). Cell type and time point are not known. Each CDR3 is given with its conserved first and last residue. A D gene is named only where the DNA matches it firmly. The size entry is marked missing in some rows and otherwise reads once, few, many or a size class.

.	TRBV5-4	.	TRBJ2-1	CASSAIVDNNEQFF
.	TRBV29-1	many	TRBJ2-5	CSVRAGGETQYF
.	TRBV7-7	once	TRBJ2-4	CASTSDWADIAKNIQYF
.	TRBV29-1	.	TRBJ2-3	CSRAAGATDTQYF
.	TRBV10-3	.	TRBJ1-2	CAISVVVGGGDGYTF
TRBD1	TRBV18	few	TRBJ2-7	CASSPDRDSYSYEQYF
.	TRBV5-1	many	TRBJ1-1	CASSLNRPNTEAFF
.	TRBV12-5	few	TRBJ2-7	CASGFLYEQYF
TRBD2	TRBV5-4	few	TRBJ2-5	CASSSGDSGGEETQYF
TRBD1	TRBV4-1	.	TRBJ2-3	CASSLRQGVRADTQYF
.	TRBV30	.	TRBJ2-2	CAWSAFNTGELFF
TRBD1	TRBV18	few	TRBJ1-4	CASSPPGQVREKLFF
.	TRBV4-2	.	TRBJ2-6	CASSQFSGANVLTF
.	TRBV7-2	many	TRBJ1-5	CASSSWTDQPQHF
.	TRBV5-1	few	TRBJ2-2	CASSLTGRAGAGELFF
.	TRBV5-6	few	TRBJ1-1	CASSGTRGNTEAFF
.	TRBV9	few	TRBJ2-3	CASSVEWGIDTQYF
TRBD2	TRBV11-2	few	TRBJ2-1	CASSLGLRGDYNEQFF
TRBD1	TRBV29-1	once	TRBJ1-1	CSVDVDRVNTEAFF
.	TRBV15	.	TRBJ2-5	CATSRWSGQETQYF
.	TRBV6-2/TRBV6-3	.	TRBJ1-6	CASTGGWNSPLHF
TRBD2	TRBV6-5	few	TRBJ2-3	CASSYQPRTSGVTDTQYF
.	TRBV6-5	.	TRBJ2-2	CASSPGVGTGELFF
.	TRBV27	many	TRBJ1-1	CASSLSGSDTEAFF
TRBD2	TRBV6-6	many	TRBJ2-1	CASSPGLAGWNEQFF
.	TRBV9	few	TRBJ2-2	CASSVVRETGELFF
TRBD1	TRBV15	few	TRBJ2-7	CATSRDRAREQYF
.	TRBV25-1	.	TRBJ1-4	CASSDLDRFKEKLFF
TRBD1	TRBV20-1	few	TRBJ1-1	CTGDREMNTEAFF
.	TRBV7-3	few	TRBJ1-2	CASSLTSGEGYTF
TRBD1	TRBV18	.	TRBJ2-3	CASSLRQGGTDTQYF
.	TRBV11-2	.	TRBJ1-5	CASSQGFGNQPQHF
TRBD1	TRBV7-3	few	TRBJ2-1	CASSLDRGLVNEQFF
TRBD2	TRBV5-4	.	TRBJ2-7	CASSPGTNLWEQYF
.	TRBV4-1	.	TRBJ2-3	CASSQADGRADTQYF
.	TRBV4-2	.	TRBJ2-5	CASSTPLEETQYF
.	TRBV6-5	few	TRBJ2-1	CASSYSRENEQFF
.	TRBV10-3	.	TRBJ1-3	CATGPGEGNTIYF
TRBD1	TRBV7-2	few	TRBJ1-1	CASSLRQGRITGTEAFF
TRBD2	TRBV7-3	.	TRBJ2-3	CASSLGTSGTTDTQYF
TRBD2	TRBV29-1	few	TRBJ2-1	CSVDGTSGGSSYNEQFF
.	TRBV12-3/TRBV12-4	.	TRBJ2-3	CASSPQTRGEQYF
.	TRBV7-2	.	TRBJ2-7	CASRFMADRTYEQYF
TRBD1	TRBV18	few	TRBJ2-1	CASSPTGVGRNEQFF
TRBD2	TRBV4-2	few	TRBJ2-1	CASSQRGGGAGDEQFF
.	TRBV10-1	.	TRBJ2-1	CASSGGADNEQFF
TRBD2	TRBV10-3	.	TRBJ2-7	CATEPGTSSYEQYF